This TCR beta chain was identified in a study of blood T cell repertoires in COVID-19. Background on the study: The samples span acute and convalescent COVID-19 from the United States, Italy and Spain.

The CDR3 consists of 17 residues. The germline V and J ends were trimmed by 6 bases and 0 bases, with 18 bases remaining between them. CDR1 is MDHEN and CDR2 is SYDVKM in the germline V gene. Profiling relied on immunoSEQ multiplex PCR, and the TCRdb table lists in-frame clones only, not all of them. The sample has more than 95,000 clones; more than 75% are singletons. Sequenced sample: peripheral blood. This chain links TRBV28 with TRBJ1-5, with D possibly TRBD1 on 5 matching bases. The TCR was taken from a man between 50 and 59 years old with acute or convalescent COVID-19. The CDR3 coding sequence is TGTGCCAGCAGGGCCCCGGGGGGGTGGAGTAGCAATCAGCCCCAGCATTTT. As protein: CASRAPGGWSSNQPQHF.